The 20 T cell receptor beta chains below were found in one sample sequenced in a study of cytomegalovirus exposure and HLA in healthy donors. Only in-frame clones appear in the TCRdb table, and some are missing; sequencing was by immunoSEQ multiplex PCR. The table includes approximately 230,000 clones, about 90% detected once. Source material: PBMCs. These receptor sequences come from a man aged 18 to 29 in good health and CMV-seropositive.

This chain connects TRBV4-3 to TRBJ2-1, with 7 bases lining up with TRBD2. V gave up 0 bases and J gave up 3 bases; unmatched junction bases: 5. Looked up from germline, CDR1 is LGHNA and CDR2 is YSLEER. CDR3 size: 16 residues. CDR3 residues: CASSQDGRESYNEQFF. For the CDR3, the DNA is TGCGCCAGCAGCCAAGATGGGCGGGAGAGCTACAATGAGCAGTTCTTC.

The V call is TRBV2, the J call TRBJ2-3, with D possibly being TRBD1 (6 bases). The V and J ends lost 6 bases and 3 bases respectively, with 16 bases between them. This CDR3 region has 15 residues. CDR1 and CDR2 (germline): SNHLY, FYNNEI. CDR3: CASRPRTDPTDTQYF. The DNA for the CDR3 is TGTGCCAGCAGGCCTAGGACAGACCCGACAGATACGCAGTATTTT.

The chain is built from TRBV30 and TRBJ2-1; TRBD2 agrees at 15 bases. J lost 8 bases, V lost 2 bases, and 4 bases had no gene match. This CDR3 region has 15 residues. CDR1 GTSNPN and CDR2 SVGIG come from the germline V gene (reference sequence). CDR3 in DNA: TGTGCCTGGAGTCGGACTAGCGGGAGGGTCGATGAGCAGTTCTTC. Its protein product is CAWSRTSGRVDEQFF. Filled out from reference TRBV30 and TRBJ2-1, the complete variable domain reads SQTIHQWPATLVQPVGSPLSLECTVEGTSNPNLYWYRQAAGRGLQLLFYSVGIGQISSEVPQNLSASRPQDRQFILSSKKLLLSDSGFYLCAWSRTSGRVDEQFFGPGTRLTVL.

With regard to this clone: Within the sample, other DNA sequences also encode this same CDR3. This sequence joins TRBV5-1 and TRBJ1-2; D uncertain. Trimming shortened V by 2 bases and J by 2 bases, and 13 bases separated the two germline ends. CDR3 length: 15 residues. The V gene's germline CDR1 is SGHRS and CDR2 YFSETQ. The CDR3 DNA sequence: TGCGCCAGCAGCTTAGGAGCCCCCGGCAACTATGGCTACACCTTC. This codes for CASSLGAPGNYGYTF.

The rearrangement links TRBV2 to TRBJ1-1; 8 nucleotides agree with TRBD1. The CDR3 covers 13 residues. Germline-derived CDR1 and CDR2 are SNHLY and FYNNEI. The J segment lost 4 bases and the V segment lost 6 bases, leaving 4 bases of the junction unmatched. CDR3 amino acids: CASSAGQGTEAFF. The DNA of the CDR3 is TGTGCCAGCAGCGCTGGACAGGGCACTGAAGCTTTCTTT.

This rearrangement joins TRBV5-4 to TRBJ1-5; D is undetermined. Germline-derived CDR1 and CDR2 are SGHNT and YYREEE (reference sequence). Trimming took off 4 bases at V and 3 bases at J, with 8 bases between the two ends. The CDR3 loop spans 13 amino acids. The CDR3: CASSLDPNQPQHF. The DNA for the CDR3 is TGTGCCAGCAGCCTGGACCCCAATCAGCCCCAGCATTTT. Full variable domain (outside the CDR3, taken from reference TRBV5-4 and TRBJ1-5): ETGVTQSPTHLIKTRGQQVTLRCSSQSGHNTVSWYQQALGQGPQFIFQYYREEENGRGNFPPRFSGLQFPNYSSELNVNALELDDSALYLCASSLDPNQPQHFGDGTRLSIL.

Turning to this clone: The sample carries other DNA sequences with the same CDR3. The rearrangement uses TRBV27 and TRBJ2-1; D may match TRBD1 or TRBD2 (5 bases each). Trimming cost V 2 bases and J 4 bases, with 6 bases left between them. The CDR3 contains 13 residues. Per germline, CDR1 MNHEY and CDR2 SMNVEV (reference sequence). The CDR3 is CASSLEGYNEQFF. In DNA form, the CDR3 reads TGTGCCAGCAGTTTAGAGGGGTACAATGAGCAGTTCTTC.

The rearrangement uses TRBV6-5 and TRBJ2-3, with D hard to call. CDR1 and CDR2 (germline): MNHEY, SVGAGI. V gave up 6 bases and J gave up 6 bases, with 7 bases separating them. This CDR3 is 11 amino acids long. Here the CDR3 reads CASRERDTQYF. The CDR3 nucleotides read TGTGCCAGCAGGGAGAGGGATACGCAGTATTTT.

J is TRBJ2-7 and V is TRBV6-1; D is possibly TRBD1 (7 bases). This CDR3 spans 14 amino acids. Trimming removed 6 bases at V and 6 bases at J, with 18 bases between. Germline CDR1 and CDR2: MNHNS and SASEGT. CDR3 residues: CASRQGGKESEQYF. DNA of the CDR3: TGTGCCAGCAGGCAGGGGGGAAAAGAAAGCGAGCAGTACTTC.

The chain uses TRBV7-9 and TRBJ2-3, with TRBD1 matching 9 bases. V was clipped by 2 bases and J by 6 bases; unmatched bases: 9. CDR1 and CDR2 from the germline V gene are SEHNR and FQNEAQ (reference sequence). The CDR3 length is 16 residues. CDR3 nucleotides: TGTGCCAGCAGCTTAATCAGACAGGGGGTGAGGGATACGCAGTATTTT. This sequence encodes CASSLIRQGVRDTQYF.

The chain links TRBV5-1 to TRBJ2-7; 7 nucleotides align to TRBD1. The length of the CDR3 is 13 residues. V shed 5 bases, J shed 3 bases, and the junction held 5 bases outside the gene matches. Germline V CDR1 and CDR2: SGHRS, YFSETQ. CDR3: CASSTGAGYEQYF. The CDR3 DNA is TGCGCCAGCAGTACAGGGGCCGGCTACGAGCAGTACTTC.

The gene calls are TRBV19 and TRBJ2-3; a possible D gene is TRBD1 (5 bases). The V end was cut by 3 bases, the J end by 6 bases, with 19 bases between. Germline V lookup: CDR1 LNHDA, CDR2 SQIVND (reference sequence). The CDR3 is made up of 16 amino acids. This chain's CDR3 is CASSIYDSSTGDTQYF. CDR3 sequence (DNA): TGTGCCAGTAGTATCTACGACAGTTCCACCGGGGATACGCAGTATTTT.

CDR3 amino acids: CAGGGYYNEQFF. The CDR3 DNA reads TGTGCCGGTGGAGGGTACTACAATGAGCAGTTCTTC. The chain links TRBV6-6 to TRBJ2-1, with D possibly being TRBD2 (6 bases). Trimming shortened V by 11 bases and J by 3 bases, and 11 bases separated the two germline ends. Germline loops: CDR1 MNHNY, CDR2 SVGAGI (reference sequence). This CDR3 is 12 amino acids long.

This clone appeared a few times. The chain uses TRBV4-2 and TRBJ1-5; D is ambiguous. The CDR3 has 13 amino acids. The germline V gene encodes CDR1 LGHNA and CDR2 YNFKEQ. V was clipped by 0 bases and J by 5 bases, with 5 bases between them. The chain's CDR3 is CASSQELDQPQHF. Here the CDR3 DNA reads TGTGCCAGCAGCCAAGAGTTGGATCAGCCCCAGCATTTT.

This clone was counted a few times. The CDR3 nucleotides are TGTGCCACATCGACTAGCGGGAGAAAGGCGAACACCGGGGAGCTGTTTTTT. Residues: CATSTSGRKANTGELFF. This chain uses TRBV10-3 with TRBJ2-2; 12 bases are a match to TRBD2. The CDR3 covers 17 residues. Germline loops: CDR1 ENHRY, CDR2 SYGVKD. V trimming: 10 bases; J trimming: 0 bases; junction bases outside the gene matches: 9.

The rearrangement links TRBV2 to TRBJ1-1, with 7 bases that match TRBD1. The CDR3 contains 15 residues. With 3 bases clipped from V and 6 bases from J, the junction kept 10 bases outside the gene matches. CDR1 SNHLY and CDR2 FYNNEI come from the germline V gene. CDR3 in DNA: TGTGCCAGCAGTGACAAGGCCAGGGGGAGACCTGAAGCTTTCTTT. It yields the protein CASSDKARGRPEAFF.

This chain connects TRBV6-1 to TRBJ1-2; D is possibly TRBD1 (5 bases). The CDR3 length is 14 residues. The V end was cut by 6 bases, the J end by 3 bases, with 14 bases between. CDR1 and CDR2 from the germline V gene are MNHNS and SASEGT. CDR3 nucleotides: TGTGCCAGCAGCCTAGGGACGGAATACTATGGCTACACCTTC. Its protein product is CASSLGTEYYGYTF.

This clone was seen a handful of times. This rearrangement joins TRBV28 to TRBJ1-2; D gene unclear. The CDR3 consists of 14 residues. Between the trimmed V and J ends, which lost 2 bases and 7 bases, there was a span of 14 bases. Germline CDR1 MDHEN, CDR2 SYDVKM. The CDR3 reads CASSLLTGEGGYTF. The CDR3 region has the DNA TGTGCCAGCAGTTTACTAACCGGGGAAGGTGGCTACACCTTC.

The chain is built from TRBV5-4 and TRBJ2-1, with TRBD2 identical over 12 bases. Trimming at V came to 3 bases and at J to 3 bases, leaving 1 base not matched to a gene. Germline CDR1 and CDR2: SGHNT and YYREEE (reference sequence). The CDR3 is 15 residues long. The CDR3 protein is CASSSSGRVYNEQFF. CDR3 DNA: TGTGCCAGCAGCTCTAGCGGGAGGGTCTACAATGAGCAGTTCTTC.

The V call is TRBV27, the J call TRBJ1-2, with D uncertain. The ends were cut back, 2 bases at V and 7 bases at J, with 14 bases in the middle. Germline CDR1 reads MNHEY; CDR2 reads SMNVEV (reference sequence). The CDR3 sequence is 14 residues long. The CDR3 coding sequence is TGTGCCAGCAGTTTAAAGCGACGGTCGGGTGGCTACACCTTC. Translating gives CASSLKRRSGGYTF.